Listed here are 21 T cell receptor beta chains from one sample, sequenced in a study of identical twins. TCRdb independently ran MiXCR on the 5' RACE reads; one entry per CDR3 protein. The sample lists more than 1.5 million distinct CDR3 sequences, around 29% seen once, with under 0.35% in the top ten. The source material was cord blood. Receptor source: a newborn girl in good health.

This clonotype was counted a few times. Relative to the germline gene, one junction end is altered; a read error may explain this. This chain uses TRBV6-1 with TRBJ2-3; 8 nucleotides match TRBD1. The CDR3 has 17 amino acids. Per germline, CDR1 MNHNS and CDR2 SASEGT. The DNA for the CDR3 is TGCGCCAGCAGTGTTAGGACAGGGCTTCCTAGCACAGATACGCAGTATTTT. Its protein is CASSVRTGLPSTDTQYF.

For the CDR3, the DNA is TGCAGCGCCGCGGGACAGGGATACACAGATACGCAGTATTTT. Translation gives CSAAGQGYTDTQYF. The chain joins TRBV29-1 to TRBJ2-3; TRBD1 aligns across 9 bases. CDR1 SQVTM and CDR2 ANQGSEA come from the germline V gene. V lost 7 bases, J lost 2 bases, and 7 bases stayed unmatched. The CDR3 totals 14 residues.

The rearrangement uses TRBV29-1 and TRBJ1-1; D perhaps matches TRBD1 (6 bases). Germline V gene data show CDR1 as SQVTM and CDR2 as ANQGSEA. V lost 6 bases to trimming and J lost 2 bases, with 13 bases between them. The CDR3 is 13 amino acids. CDR3 nucleotide sequence: TGCAGCGTCGATGACAGGCTTAACACTGAAGCTTTCTTT. It is translated as CSVDDRLNTEAFF.

V is TRBV20-1 and J is TRBJ2-3, with 7 nucleotides matching TRBD2. With V trimmed by 0 bases and J by 3 bases, 9 bases remained unmatched. Per the germline V gene, CDR1 is DFQATT and CDR2 is SNEGSKA (reference sequence). The length of the CDR3 is 16 residues. CDR3 loop: CSARDSRRGRTDTQYF. In DNA form, the CDR3 reads TGCAGTGCTAGAGATTCCAGGCGGGGGAGAACAGATACGCAGTATTTT.

Here the CDR3 DNA reads TGTGCCAGCAGCTTGGTCGACAGTACTCGTTTAGAGACCCAGTACTTC. Translated: CASSLVDSTRLETQYF. The chain has TRBV5-6 and TRBJ2-5; tentative D call: TRBD1 (5 bases). The CDR3 is made up of 16 amino acids. Trimming removed 0 bases at V and 4 bases at J, with 16 bases between. From germline, CDR1 is SGHDT and CDR2 YYEEEE. Using reference TRBV5-6 and TRBJ2-5 for the parts outside the CDR3, the full variable domain is DAGVTQSPTHLIKTRGQQVTLRCSPKSGHDTVSWYQQALGQGPQFIFQYYEEEERQRGNFPDRFSGHQFPNYSSELNVNALLLGDSALYLCASSLVDSTRLETQYFGPGTRLLVL.

CDR3 coding DNA: TGTGCCAGTAGTATCGGGAGGGCGGGAAATGAGCAGTACTTC. As protein: CASSIGRAGNEQYF. The rearrangement uses TRBV19 and TRBJ2-5; 8 nucleotides match TRBD2. Germline assignment: CDR1 LNHDA and CDR2 SQIVND (reference sequence). Trimming removed 3 bases from V and 11 bases from J; junction bases left unmatched: 11. This CDR3 is built from 14 residues.

This clonotype has just a few counts. The chain couples TRBV27 to TRBJ1-2, with 12 bases that match TRBD1. Germline loops: CDR1 MNHEY, CDR2 SMNVEV (reference sequence). The V gene end was trimmed by 10 bases and the J gene end by 4 bases; junction bases not matched to a gene: 10. This CDR3 is 15 amino acids long. Here the CDR3 DNA reads TGTGCCACCAGGGGGGACAGGGGGCGCTTCTATGGCTACACCTTC. Encoded protein: CATRGDRGRFYGYTF.

The CDR3 spells CASSRFGTSGAYEQYF. Written as DNA, the CDR3 is TGTGCCAGCAGCCGCTTCGGGACTAGCGGGGCCTACGAGCAGTACTTC. The chain employs TRBV6-2 or TRBV6-3 and TRBJ2-5; 13 nucleotides agree with TRBD2. The DNA end lines up better with TRBJ2-7; the J call may be wrong. The CDR3 runs to 16 residues. Germline CDR1 MNHEY, CDR2 SVGEGT.

This clonotype was found a few times. This sequence joins TRBV12-3 or TRBV12-4 and TRBJ2-5, with D perhaps matching TRBD1 (6 bases). The CDR3 is 15 amino acids. V was trimmed by 5 bases and J by 3 bases, leaving 16 bases between them. The CDR3 DNA follows: TGTGCCAGCAGTAGAAGTATCAGGGGCGAAGAGACCCAGTACTTC. Translated, it gives CASSRSIRGEETQYF.

This clonotype was observed a handful of times. This chain uses TRBV20-1 with TRBJ2-5, with 12 bases fitting TRBD2. There are 13 residues in the CDR3. V shed 8 bases, J shed 5 bases, and the junction held 6 bases outside the gene matches. Germline CDR1 reads DFQATT; CDR2 reads SNEGSKA (reference sequence). The CDR3 here is CSTDGTSGETQYF. The CDR3, as DNA: TGCAGTACGGACGGGACTAGCGGGGAGACCCAGTACTTC.

There are a few counts of this clonotype. The V call is TRBV4-2, the J call TRBJ2-1; no clear D gene. Looked up from germline, CDR1 is LGHNA and CDR2 is YNFKEQ. There are 13 residues in the CDR3. Trimming took off 2 bases at V and 6 bases at J, with 8 bases between the two ends. The CDR3 reads CASSQRFSNEQFF. The CDR3 DNA follows: TGTGCCAGCAGCCAAAGGTTTTCCAATGAGCAGTTCTTC.

This clonotype was observed a few times. The chain has TRBV25-1 and TRBJ2-1, with D perhaps matching TRBD2 (5 bases). Germline CDR1 reads MGHDK; CDR2 reads SYGVNS. V lost 6 bases and J 4 bases, leaving 13 bases between the germline ends. The CDR3 loop spans 14 amino acids. The CDR3 DNA reads as TGTGCCAGCAGCTCTCTAGCCAATTACAATGAGCAGTTCTTC. It translates to CASSSLANYNEQFF.

The V gene is TRBV25-1, the J gene TRBJ1-4; D is unresolved. V was pared by 0 bases and J by 11 bases, with 10 bases between. The CDR3 is 13 residues long. The germline V gene has CDR1 MGHDK and CDR2 SYGVNS. CDR3 sequence: CASSEYKGSKLFF. The CDR3 DNA follows: TGTGCCAGCAGTGAATATAAGGGCAGCAAACTGTTTTTT. The full variable domain, completed using reference TRBV25-1 and TRBJ1-4, is EADIYQTPRYLVIGTGKKITLECSQTMGHDKMYWYQQDPGMELHLIHYSYGVNSTEKGDLSSESTVSRIRTEHFPLTLESARPSHTSQYLCASSEYKGSKLFFGSGTQLSVL.

The chain links TRBV24-1 to TRBJ2-1; TRBD2 might be the D (5 bases). The V gene lost 3 bases and the J gene lost 2 bases, with 13 bases spanning the gap. Germline V gene data show CDR1 as KGHDR and CDR2 as SFDVKD. The CDR3 contains 16 residues. Here the CDR3 DNA reads TGTGCCACCAGTGATCCCAAGCGGAAGGCCTACAATGAGCAGTTCTTC. Encoded protein: CATSDPKRKAYNEQFF.

This clonotype occurred a few times. The rearrangement uses TRBV4-1 and TRBJ2-3, with a possible D match to TRBD2 (5 bases). This CDR3 region has 15 residues. CDR1 is MGHRA and CDR2 is YSYEKL in the germline V gene. Trimming took off 0 bases at V and 6 bases at J, with 13 bases between the two ends. The chain's CDR3 is CASSQEATRGDTQYF. The CDR3 bases are TGCGCCAGCAGCCAAGAGGCGACCAGAGGGGATACGCAGTATTTT.

A few counts support this clonotype. This chain uses TRBV5-1 with TRBJ2-3, with 7 positions matching TRBD2. CDR3 size: 15 residues. The germline V gene encodes CDR1 SGHRS and CDR2 YFSETQ. The trim removed 3 bases at V and 1 base at J, leaving 5 bases unmatched. The CDR3: CASSSAREGTDTQYF. CDR3 nucleotides: TGCGCCAGCAGCTCTGCTCGGGAGGGCACAGATACGCAGTATTTT.

This chain links TRBV18 with TRBJ1-4; D is undetermined. Germline V gene sequence: CDR1 KGHSH, CDR2 LQKENI. The CDR3 is 15 residues long. The V end lost 3 bases, the J end lost 6 bases, and 14 bases lay between the germline ends. DNA of the CDR3: TGTGCCAGCTCACCCCGAGCCCGGCGCGATGAAAAACTGTTTTTT. Amino acids: CASSPRARRDEKLFF.

This clonotype was observed a few times. V and J are TRBV11-2 and TRBJ2-1; TRBD2 matches 8 bases. This CDR3 comprises 17 residues. CDR1 is SGHAT and CDR2 is FQNNGV in the germline V gene. The trim removed 1 base at V and 1 base at J, leaving 6 bases unmatched. CDR3 DNA sequence: TGTGCCAGCAGCTTAGGGGGAGCGGGGGCATCCTACAATGAGCAGTTCTTC. Amino acid sequence: CASSLGGAGASYNEQFF.

As concerns this clonotype: A much larger clone lies one base from this, so it may be a read error. The chain couples TRBV3-1 to TRBJ1-2; no definite D call. Trimming removed 0 bases from V and 4 bases from J, with 6 bases in between. The CDR3 contains 13 residues. CDR1 is LGHDT, CDR2 YNNKEL, per germline (reference sequence). CDR3 sequence (DNA): TGTGCCAGCAGCCAAGACACCCTCTATGGCTACACCTTC. Amino acids: CASSQDTLYGYTF.

This sequence joins TRBV7-9 and TRBJ2-1, with 14 bases lining up with TRBD2. The CDR3 extends over 20 amino acids. The germline V gene has CDR1 SEHNR and CDR2 FQNEAQ (reference sequence). With 4 bases clipped from V and 4 bases from J, the junction kept 15 bases outside the gene matches. The CDR3 region is CASSSRLGLAGETLYNEQFF. CDR3 coding DNA: TGTGCCAGCAGCTCTAGGCTGGGACTAGCGGGGGAAACTTTATACAATGAGCAGTTCTTC. Looking up the rest from reference TRBV7-9 and TRBJ2-1 gives the full variable domain: DTGVSQNPRHKITKRGQNVTFRCDPISEHNRLYWYRQTLGQGPEFLTYFQNEAQLEKSRLLSDRFSAERPKGSFSTLEIQRTEQGDSAMYLCASSSRLGLAGETLYNEQFFGPGTRLTVL.

The chain combines TRBV20-1 with TRBJ2-1; 8 bases are shared with TRBD2. The CDR3 loop spans 17 amino acids. CDR1 DFQATT and CDR2 SNEGSKA come from the germline V gene (reference sequence). Trimming cost V 0 bases and J 4 bases; bases outside gene matches: 11. The CDR3 DNA reads as TGCAGTGCTAGAGATCAGGCGGGGGGTCTGGATTACAATGAGCAGTTCTTC. This gives the protein CSARDQAGGLDYNEQFF.